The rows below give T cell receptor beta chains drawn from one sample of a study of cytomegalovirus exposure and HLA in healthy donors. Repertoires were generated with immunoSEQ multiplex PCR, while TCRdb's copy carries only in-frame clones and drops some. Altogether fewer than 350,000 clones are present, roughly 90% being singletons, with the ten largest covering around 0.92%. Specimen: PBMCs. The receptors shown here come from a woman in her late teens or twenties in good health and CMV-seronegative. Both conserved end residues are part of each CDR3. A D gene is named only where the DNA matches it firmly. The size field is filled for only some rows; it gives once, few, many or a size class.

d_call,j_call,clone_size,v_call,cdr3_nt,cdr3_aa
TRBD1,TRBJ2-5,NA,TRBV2,TGTGCCAGCAGTGGGACAGGGTACCAAGAGACCCAGTACTTC,CASSGTGYQETQYF
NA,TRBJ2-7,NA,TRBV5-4,TGTGCCAGCAGCGCAACCGGGACAACTCCCTACGAGCAGTACTTC,CASSATGTTPYEQYF
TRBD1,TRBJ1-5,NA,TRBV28,TGTGCCAGCAGAGGAGGGACAGCTAATCAGCCCCAGCATTTT,CASRGGTANQPQHF
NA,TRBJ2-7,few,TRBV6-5,TGTGCCAGCAGCCGCAGTGCTCAACCCTACGAGCAGTACTTC,CASSRSAQPYEQYF
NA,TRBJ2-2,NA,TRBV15,TGTGCCACCTGCCAAGTCCGGGACACCGGGGAGCTGTTTTTT,CATCQVRDTGELFF
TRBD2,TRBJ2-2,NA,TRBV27,TGTGCCAGCAGTTTATCGAATCCCTTAGTGGAACTAGCGGGAGTCGGGGAGCTGTTTTTT,CASSLSNPLVELAGVGELFF
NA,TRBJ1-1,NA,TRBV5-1,TGCGCCAGCAGCTTGGACGGCAGGGCTGTCTCCGAAGCTTTCTTT,CASSLDGRAVSEAFF
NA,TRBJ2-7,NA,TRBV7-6,TGTGCCAGCAGCTTAGACTCCTTTGGCTACGAGCAGTACTTC,CASSLDSFGYEQYF
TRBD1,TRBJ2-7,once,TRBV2,TGTGCCAGTGGACAGGGAGCCTACGAGCAGTACTTC,CASGQGAYEQYF
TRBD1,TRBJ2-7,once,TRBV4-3,TGCGCCAGCAGCCAAGATAGGCCAGAGACAGGGGGCAGGTACGAGCAGTACTTC,CASSQDRPETGGRYEQYF
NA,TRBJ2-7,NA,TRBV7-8,TGTGCCACCTCGAGGACAGTTCAGTCCTACGAGCAGTACTTC,CATSRTVQSYEQYF
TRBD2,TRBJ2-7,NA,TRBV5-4,TGTGCCAGCGGGGGACGGACTAGCGGCCTATACGAGCAGTACTTC,CASGGRTSGLYEQYF
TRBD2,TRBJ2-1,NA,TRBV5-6,TGTGCCAGCAGCTTGCGGGCGGGAGTAACCCACAATGAGCAGTTCTTC,CASSLRAGVTHNEQFF
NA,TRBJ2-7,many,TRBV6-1,TGTGCCAGCAGTTCCGCGCCCTACGAGCAGTACTTC,CASSSAPYEQYF
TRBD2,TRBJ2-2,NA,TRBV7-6,TGTGCCAGCAGCTTACGGACTAGCGGGAGTGACGGGGAGCTGTTTTTT,CASSLRTSGSDGELFF
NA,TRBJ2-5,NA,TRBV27,TGTGCCAGCAGCTTTTCAGGAGAGACCCAGTACTTC,CASSFSGETQYF
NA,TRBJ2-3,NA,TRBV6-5,TGTGCCAGCAGTTACACGTCTAGCGGCACAGATACGCAGTATTTT,CASSYTSSGTDTQYF